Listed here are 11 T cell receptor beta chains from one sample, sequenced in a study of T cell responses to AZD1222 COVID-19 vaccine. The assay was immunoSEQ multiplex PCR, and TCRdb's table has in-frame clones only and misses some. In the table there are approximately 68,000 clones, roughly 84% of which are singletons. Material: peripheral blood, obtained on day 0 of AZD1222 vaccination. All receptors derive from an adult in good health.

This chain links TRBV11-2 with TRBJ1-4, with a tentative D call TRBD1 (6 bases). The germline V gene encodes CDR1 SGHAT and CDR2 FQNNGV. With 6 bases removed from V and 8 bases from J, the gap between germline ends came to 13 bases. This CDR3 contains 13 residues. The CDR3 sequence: CASRPPGVEKLFF. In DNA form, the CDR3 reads TGTGCCAGCAGACCCCCAGGGGTGGAAAAACTGTTTTTT.

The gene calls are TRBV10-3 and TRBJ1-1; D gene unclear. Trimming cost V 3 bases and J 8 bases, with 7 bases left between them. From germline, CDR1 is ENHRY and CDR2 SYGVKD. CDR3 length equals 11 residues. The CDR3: CAISDSGEAFF. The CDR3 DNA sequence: TGTGCCATCAGTGACAGTGGAGAAGCTTTCTTT.

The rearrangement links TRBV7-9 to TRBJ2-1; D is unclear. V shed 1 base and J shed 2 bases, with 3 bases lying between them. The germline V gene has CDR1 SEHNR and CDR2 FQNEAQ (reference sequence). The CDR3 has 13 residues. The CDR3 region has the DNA TGTGCCAGCAGCTTAGGGGCCTACAATGAGCAGTTCTTC. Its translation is CASSLGAYNEQFF.

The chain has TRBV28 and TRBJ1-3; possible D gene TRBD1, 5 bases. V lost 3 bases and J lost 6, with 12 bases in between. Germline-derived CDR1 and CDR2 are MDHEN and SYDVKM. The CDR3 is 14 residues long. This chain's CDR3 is CASSFGVRENTIYF. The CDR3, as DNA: TGTGCCAGCAGTTTCGGAGTCAGGGAAAACACCATATATTTT.

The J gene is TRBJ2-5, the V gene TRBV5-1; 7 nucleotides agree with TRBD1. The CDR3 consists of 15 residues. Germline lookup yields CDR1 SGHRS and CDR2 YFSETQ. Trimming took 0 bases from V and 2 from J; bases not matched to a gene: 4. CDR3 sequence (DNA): TGCGCCAGCAGCTTGGGCAACAGGGGTCAAGAGACCCAGTACTTC. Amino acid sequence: CASSLGNRGQETQYF. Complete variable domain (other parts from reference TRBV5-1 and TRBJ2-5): KAGVTQTPRYLIKTRGQQVTLSCSPISGHRSVSWYQQTPGQGLQFLFEYFSETQRNKGNFPGRFSGRQFSNSRSEMNVSTLELGDSALYLCASSLGNRGQETQYFGPGTRLLVL.

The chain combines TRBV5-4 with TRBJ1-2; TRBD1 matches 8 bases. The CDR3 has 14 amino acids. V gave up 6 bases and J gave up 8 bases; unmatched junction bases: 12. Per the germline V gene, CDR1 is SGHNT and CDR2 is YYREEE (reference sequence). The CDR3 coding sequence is TGTGCCAGCACCTCTTGGGACAGGTTGGAGGGCTACACCTTC. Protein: CASTSWDRLEGYTF.

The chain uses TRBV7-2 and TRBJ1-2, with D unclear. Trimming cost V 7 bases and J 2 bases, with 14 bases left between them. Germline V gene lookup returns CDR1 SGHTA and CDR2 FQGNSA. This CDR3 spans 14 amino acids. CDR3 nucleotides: TGTGCCAGCACCTTTCCCGGATACAACTATGGCTACACCTTC. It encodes CASTFPGYNYGYTF.

The CDR3 DNA is TGTGCCAGCACCGTAAACACCGGGACAGGGCACTACGAGCAGTACTTC. Amino acid sequence: CASTVNTGTGHYEQYF. The chain links TRBV5-6 to TRBJ2-7; the match to TRBD1 covers 9 bases. Looked up from germline, CDR1 is SGHDT and CDR2 is YYEEEE. With V trimmed by 6 bases and J by 3 bases, 13 bases remained unmatched. The length of the CDR3 is 16 residues.

The CDR3 DNA follows: TGCAGCGTTGAAGTTTATCGAGATGGGGAGCTGTTTTTT. This codes for CSVEVYRDGELFF. The chain uses TRBV29-1 and TRBJ2-2; D remains unclear. This CDR3 is 13 amino acids long. CDR1 is SQVTM, CDR2 ANQGSEA, per germline. V was trimmed by 1 base and J by 8 bases, leaving 11 bases between them.

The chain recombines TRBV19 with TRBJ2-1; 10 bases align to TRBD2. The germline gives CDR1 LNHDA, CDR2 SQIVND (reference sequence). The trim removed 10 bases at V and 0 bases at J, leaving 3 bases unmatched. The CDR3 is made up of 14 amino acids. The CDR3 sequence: CATKRGGSYNEQFF. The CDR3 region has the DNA TGTGCCACCAAGCGGGGGGGCTCCTACAATGAGCAGTTCTTC.

DNA for the CDR3: TGTGCCTGGAGCGGCTCTTCCAGGAGGACAGATACGCAGTATTTT. Its translation is CAWSGSSRRTDTQYF. The chain links TRBV30 to TRBJ2-3; D is perhaps TRBD2 (5 bases). From germline, CDR1 is GTSNPN and CDR2 SVGIG (reference sequence). Between the trimmed V and J ends, which lost 3 bases and 3 bases, there was a span of 16 bases. This CDR3 is 15 amino acids long.